This TCR beta chain was found in a study of blood T cells in healthy people across ages. Study observations and caveats: Per million T cells, TCR beta diversity dropped roughly linearly as age increased.

About this clonotype itself: Its antigen is still unknown.

This CDR3 comprises 18 residues. Trimming cost V 4 bases and J 4 bases; bases outside gene matches: 12. CDR1 is SEHNR, CDR2 FQNEAQ, per germline (reference sequence). Then a second PCR, running roughly 7 to 11 cycles, was carried out with a sample-barcoded 5' primer and a J-beta primer mix. Each CDR3 protein gets one entry after TCRdb re-called the 5' RACE reads with MiXCR. The sample includes about 1.6 million distinct CDR3 sequences, about 35% of them seen just once. This chain connects TRBV7-9 to TRBJ2-5, with TRBD2 matching 13 bases. The TCR originated in a woman between 25 and 40 years old in good health. Input material: blood. The CDR3 nucleotides are TGTGCCAGCAGCTCCTACACTCAACTAGCGGGGGGGCCAGAGACCCAGTACTTC. Translating it yields CASSSYTQLAGGPETQYF.